This TCR beta chain came from a study of somatic mutations in cytotoxic T cells in rheumatoid arthritis. Details on this clone: Antigen unknown.

Findings and caveats of the study: The slightly lower representation of TRBV07 among rheumatoid arthritis patients did not undergo correction for multiple comparisons.

The CDR3 covers 17 residues. The V gene's germline CDR1 is SGHDT and CDR2 YYEEEE. Between the trimmed V and J ends, which lost 3 bases and 9 bases, there was a span of 27 bases. This table comes from immunoSEQ multiplex PCR, and its TCRdb copy is limited to in-frame clones, with some not included. In the table there are roughly 13,000 clones, roughly 82% of which are singletons. Sequencing used CD8+ T cells sorted from blood. The receptor was derived from an adult with rheumatoid arthritis. The V call is TRBV5-6, the J call TRBJ1-2, with D maybe TRBD1 (6 bases). The CDR3, as DNA: TGTGCCAGCAGCTCATTGGTACAGGGCCTGGGGACTGGTCGCTACACCTTC. It translates to CASSSLVQGLGTGRYTF. The variable domain in full, completed from reference TRBV5-6 and TRBJ1-2, reads DAGVTQSPTHLIKTRGQQVTLRCSPKSGHDTVSWYQQALGQGPQFIFQYYEEEERQRGNFPDRFSGHQFPNYSSELNVNALLLGDSALYLCASSSLVQGLGTGRYTFGSGTRLTVV.